This T cell receptor beta chain came from a study of breast tumors, draining lymph nodes, adjacent tissues. The CDR3 length is 12 residues. From germline, CDR1 is GTSNPN and CDR2 SVGIG (reference sequence). Between the trimmed V and J ends, which lost 7 bases and 2 bases, there was a span of 12 bases. A single record per CDR3 protein comes from TCRdb applying MiXCR to the multiplex PCR reads. The data contain more than 85,000 distinct CDR3 sequences, around 21% of them singletons. Axillary draining lymph nodes of breast cancer patients supplied the node samples. This clonotype was recorded many times.

The source is a female donor with breast cancer. Some clones in this sample may be carry-over from other donors' samples. The sample consisted of axillary lymph node tissue. The chain has TRBV30 and TRBJ2-7; possibly TRBD2 for D (6 bases). The CDR3 DNA reads as TGTGCCTTCAGCGGGCTTACCTACGAGCAGTACTTC. Protein product: CAFSGLTYEQYF.